A selection of T cell receptor beta chains follows, all from one sample in a study of human T cells and chemical hapten exposure. TCRdb used MiXCR to reprocess the RACE reads, holding one entry per CDR3 protein. The sample consists of 50,000 to 70,000 distinct CDR3 sequences, around 12% of them appearing once. The sample in question was whole blood, obtained in connection with sensitization to the hapten diphenylcyclopropenone (DPC). These receptors were taken from a man younger than 40 with alopecia areata. Some clones in this sample may be carry-over from other donors' samples. CDR3s include the opening cysteine and the closing phenylalanine or tryptophan. The D gene is left open where the match is weak. Some rows mark clone size as missing; the rest say once, few, many or name a class of expanded clone.

d_gene: NA; abundance: many; v_gene: TRBV4-1; j_gene: TRBJ1-2; CDR3nt: TGCGCCAGCAGCCAAGTTCCAGGGTCTGGAGTCTATGGCTACACCTTC; CDR3aa: CASSQVPGSGVYGYTF
d_gene: TRBD1; abundance: NA; v_gene: TRBV11-2; j_gene: TRBJ2-7; CDR3nt: TGTGCCAGCAGACCTGACAGGGCTAGCTCCTACGAGCAGTACTTC; CDR3aa: CASRPDRASSYEQYF
d_gene: NA; abundance: NA; v_gene: TRBV20-1; j_gene: TRBJ2-5; CDR3nt: TGCAGTGCTAGAGATTTTAAGGCCAGGAGGAGCCAAGAGACCCAGTACTTC; CDR3aa: CSARDFKARRSQETQYF
d_gene: NA; abundance: NA; v_gene: TRBV6-1; j_gene: TRBJ2-4; CDR3nt: TGTGCCAGCAGTGAACTATATGGCTTTCAGTACTTC; CDR3aa: CASSELYGFQYF
d_gene: TRBD2; abundance: few; v_gene: TRBV29-1; j_gene: TRBJ2-5; CDR3nt: TGCAGCGCGCTAGCGGTGCAAGAGACCCAGTACTTC; CDR3aa: CSALAVQETQYF
d_gene: NA; abundance: many; v_gene: TRBV20-1; j_gene: TRBJ1-1; CDR3nt: TGCAGTGCCATCGGACCGAGGAACACTGAAGCTTTCTTT; CDR3aa: CSAIGPRNTEAFF
d_gene: TRBD2; abundance: many; v_gene: TRBV20-1; j_gene: TRBJ2-7; CDR3nt: TGCAGTGCTAGAGATGTTAGCGGGAGGAGCTCCTACGAGCAGTACTTC; CDR3aa: CSARDVSGRSSYEQYF
d_gene: NA; abundance: many; v_gene: TRBV7-6; j_gene: TRBJ2-5; CDR3nt: TGTGCCAGCAGCCCAGCCCTGGGGGAGACCCAGTACTTC; CDR3aa: CASSPALGETQYF
d_gene: TRBD1; abundance: many; v_gene: TRBV7-8; j_gene: TRBJ1-4; CDR3nt: TGTGCCAGCAGAGACAGGGCTCGGACTAATGAAAAACTGTTTTTT; CDR3aa: CASRDRARTNEKLFF
d_gene: NA; abundance: NA; v_gene: TRBV9; j_gene: TRBJ2-2; CDR3nt: TGTGCCAGCAGCGTAGAAGACACCCCCGGGGAGCTGTTTTTT; CDR3aa: CASSVEDTPGELFF
d_gene: TRBD1; abundance: many; v_gene: TRBV6-5; j_gene: TRBJ2-2; CDR3nt: TGTGCCAGCAGTGAAACCGGGACAGGGGGCATTGGGGAGCTGTTTTTT; CDR3aa: CASSETGTGGIGELFF
d_gene: NA; abundance: NA; v_gene: TRBV13; j_gene: TRBJ1-3; CDR3nt: TGTGCCAGCAGCTTATCAGCCGGAAACACCATATATTTT; CDR3aa: CASSLSAGNTIYF
d_gene: NA; abundance: NA; v_gene: TRBV9; j_gene: TRBJ1-1; CDR3nt: TGTGCCAGCAGCCGGGACCCCATGAACACTGAAGCTTTCTTT; CDR3aa: CASSRDPMNTEAFF
d_gene: TRBD1; abundance: NA; v_gene: TRBV20-1; j_gene: TRBJ1-2; CDR3nt: TGCAGCGCTTCCGGGACAGATCCTATGTATGGCTACACCTTC; CDR3aa: CSASGTDPMYGYTF
d_gene: NA; abundance: many; v_gene: TRBV6-2/TRBV6-3; j_gene: TRBJ2-7; CDR3nt: TGTGCCAGCAGTGACTTTGGCTCCAGAACCTACGAGCAGTACTTC; CDR3aa: CASSDFGSRTYEQYF
d_gene: NA; abundance: many; v_gene: TRBV29-1; j_gene: TRBJ2-2; CDR3nt: TGCAGCGTTGAATCCCGGGGGCCGGGCACCGGGGAGCTGTTTTTT; CDR3aa: CSVESRGPGTGELFF
d_gene: NA; abundance: NA; v_gene: TRBV7-2; j_gene: TRBJ1-5; CDR3nt: TGTGCCAGCAGCCCAAATGGGGGGAGGGGTCAGCCCCAGCATTTT; CDR3aa: CASSPNGGRGQPQHF
d_gene: NA; abundance: NA; v_gene: TRBV12-3/TRBV12-4; j_gene: TRBJ1-4; CDR3nt: TGTGCCAGCGAGACTACAAGGGGGGCGCACGGAAAACTGTTTTTT; CDR3aa: CASETTRGAHGKLFF
d_gene: NA; abundance: many; v_gene: TRBV7-9; j_gene: TRBJ2-1; CDR3nt: TGTGCCAGCAGCTTTCGGGGGGCCGCCTACAATGAGCAGTTCTTC; CDR3aa: CASSFRGAAYNEQFF
d_gene: TRBD1; abundance: NA; v_gene: TRBV2; j_gene: TRBJ2-1; CDR3nt: TGTGCCAGCAGTGCACAGGGGTCAGGAGGAGAGAATGAGCAGTTCTTC; CDR3aa: CASSAQGSGGENEQFF
d_gene: TRBD2; abundance: few; v_gene: TRBV5-1; j_gene: TRBJ2-3; CDR3nt: TGCGCCAGCAGCTTGGCCCCTTCGGGGGGAAAGGGTGCAGATACGCAGTATTTT; CDR3aa: CASSLAPSGGKGADTQYF
d_gene: TRBD2; abundance: many; v_gene: TRBV5-6; j_gene: TRBJ2-3; CDR3nt: TGTGCCAGCAGCTTGGGGCTAGCGGGGGGCGGCACAGATACGCAGTATTTT; CDR3aa: CASSLGLAGGGTDTQYF
d_gene: NA; abundance: many; v_gene: TRBV7-2; j_gene: TRBJ1-5; CDR3nt: TGTGCCAGCAGCTTAGTGGGGCAGAATCAGCCCCAGCATTTT; CDR3aa: CASSLVGQNQPQHF
d_gene: TRBD2; abundance: few; v_gene: TRBV7-8; j_gene: TRBJ2-1; CDR3nt: TGTGCCAGCAGCTTAAAGGGCGGGGGGTCTATCTACAATGAGCAGTTCTTC; CDR3aa: CASSLKGGGSIYNEQFF
d_gene: NA; abundance: many; v_gene: TRBV6-5; j_gene: TRBJ1-5; CDR3nt: TGTGCCAGCAGTCGGCCGGGCTCCAATCAGCCCCAGCATTTT; CDR3aa: CASSRPGSNQPQHF
d_gene: NA; abundance: many; v_gene: TRBV6-1; j_gene: TRBJ2-4; CDR3nt: TGTGCCAGCCGAGAGTCCCCAGCCAAAAACATTCAGTACTTC; CDR3aa: CASRESPAKNIQYF